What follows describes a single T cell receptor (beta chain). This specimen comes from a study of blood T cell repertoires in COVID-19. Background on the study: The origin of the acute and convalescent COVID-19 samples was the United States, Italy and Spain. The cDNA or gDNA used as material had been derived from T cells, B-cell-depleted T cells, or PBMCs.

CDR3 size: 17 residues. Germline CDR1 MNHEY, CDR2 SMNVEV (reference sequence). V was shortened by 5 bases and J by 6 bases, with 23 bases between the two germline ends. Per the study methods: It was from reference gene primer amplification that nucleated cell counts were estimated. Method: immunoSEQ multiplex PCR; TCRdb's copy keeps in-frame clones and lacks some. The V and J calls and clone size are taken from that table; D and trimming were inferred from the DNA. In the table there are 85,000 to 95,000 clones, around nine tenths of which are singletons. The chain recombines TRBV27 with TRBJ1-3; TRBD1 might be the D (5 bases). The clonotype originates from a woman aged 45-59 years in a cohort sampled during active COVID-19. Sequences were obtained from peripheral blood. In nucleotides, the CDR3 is TGTGCCAGCAGTCCCTCCCGACAGAGTGCATTTGAAAACACCATATATTTT. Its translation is CASSPSRQSAFENTIYF.